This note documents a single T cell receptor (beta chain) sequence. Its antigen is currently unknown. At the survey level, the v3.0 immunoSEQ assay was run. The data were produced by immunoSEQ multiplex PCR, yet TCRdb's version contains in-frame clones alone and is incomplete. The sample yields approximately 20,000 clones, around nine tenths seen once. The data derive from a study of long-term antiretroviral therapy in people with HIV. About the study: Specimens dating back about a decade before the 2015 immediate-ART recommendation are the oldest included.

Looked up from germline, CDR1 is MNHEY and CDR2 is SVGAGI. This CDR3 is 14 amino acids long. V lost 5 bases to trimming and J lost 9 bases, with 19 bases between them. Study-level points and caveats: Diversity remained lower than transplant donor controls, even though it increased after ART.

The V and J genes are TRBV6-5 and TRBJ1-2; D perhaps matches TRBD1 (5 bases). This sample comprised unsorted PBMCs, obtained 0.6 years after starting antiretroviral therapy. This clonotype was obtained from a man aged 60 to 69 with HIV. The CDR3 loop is CASSPRLSDSSYTF. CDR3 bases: TGTGCCAGCAGTCCCCGCCTCTCTGACAGCAGCTACACCTTC.